This entry concerns a single T cell receptor beta chain. Its antigen remains unknown. This entry comes from a study of OX40 agonist ivuxolimab in advanced cancers. For the study at large: Patients enrolled in dose escalation were diagnosed with hepatocellular carcinoma, melanoma, renal cell or head and neck cancer. Subjects had a mean age of around 60 years, with a range of 23 to 79; less than 90% were male. Overall study findings and caveats: With doses of 0.1 to 3.0 mg/kg, CD4+ and CD8+ blood T cells had undergone clonal expansion by week 6. CD8+ T cells averaged more expanded clones than CD4+.

Assay: immunoSEQ multiplex PCR; the TCRdb copy retains only in-frame clones and omits some. The sample has 60,000 to 90,000 clones, 81% seen once. Between the trimmed V and J ends, which lost 5 bases and 6 bases, there was a span of 20 bases. Germline CDR1 SGHTA, CDR2 FQGNSA. The CDR3 totals 15 residues. This clonotype was sampled from an adult with an advanced solid tumor such as melanoma, head and neck, liver or kidney cancer. This chain uses TRBV7-2 with TRBJ2-7; D is possibly TRBD2 (5 bases). This material consisted of CD4+ or CD8+ T cells sorted from blood, taken in a trial of the OX40 agonist ivuxolimab. The CDR3 nucleotides read TGTGCCAGCAGCCCTCAAACTAGAGGCCGCAGCGAGCAGTACTTC. This sequence encodes CASSPQTRGRSEQYF.